This T cell receptor (beta chain) stems from a study of identical twins (TCRdb year 2016). For context, the study as a whole: The study deep-sequenced TCR alpha and beta repertoires from monozygotic twins, unrelated adults of various ages and cord blood to test whether fetal clonotypes persist. To rule out contamination, replicate twin experiments were performed at different times with different library preparation protocols. The research as a whole found: Fewer insertions were carried by abundant cord blood beta clonotypes; a weaker similar trend was observed in young adult naive repertoires, while no such trend was observed in memory repertoires. Compared with coincidental sharing between unrelated individuals, out-of-frame TCR alpha sequences shared between twins had an excess of sequences with low generation probability. Invariant T cells such as MAIT and iNKT could partly confound zero-insertion analyses, though diverse VJ usage argued against this for most clonotypes. Conclusions relied on cross-sectional statistical analysis, since the same donors could not be followed over many years. In beta out-of-frame sequences, excess twin sharing was weaker, because having fewer shared sequences lowered the signal-to-noise ratio. In monozygotic twins, recombination models systematically underestimated out-of-frame TCR alpha sharing, but the models matched the sharing seen between unrelated individuals.

In its sample, this clonotype was seen many times. Its antigen is still unknown. One base away there is no much larger clone; base qualities are not given. Every donor was a healthy Caucasian. The twin cohort consisted of three pairs of female monozygotic twins, all aged 18 to 29 years. Positive isolation kits from Invitrogen were used to isolate the CD4+ and CD8+ T cell populations. Preparation of the library involved 5' RACE. Sequencing used an Illumina HiSeq 2000. A universal primer binding site was added through template switching, and the final cDNA carried a unique molecular identifier so that TCR cDNA molecules could be counted accurately. First-strand cDNA for TCR alpha and beta chains was synthesized from specific primers in the conserved constant-segment region. To control for contamination, every cDNA library was double barcoded, receiving both a SMART-Mk sample barcode and Illumina barcodes. TruSeq adapter sequences and Illumina sample barcodes were added in two successive PCR steps. Sequencing of the TCR alpha and beta cDNA libraries was done on the Illumina HiSeq platform using custom primers. As for how the authors treated the data: MiGEC was used to process raw reads and extract unique molecular identifiers, and MiXCR was used to find CDR3 positions. Recombination models were inferred per individual with the repgenHMM and IGoR tools using an EM algorithm. The analysis of shared clonotypes was done with the tcR package in R, with sharing normalized by the product of cloneset sizes. Out-of-frame nonproductive sequences were analyzed to study raw recombination free of thymic and clonal selection effects. TCRdb trimmed the raw reads at Q25, called clones with MiXCR and kept productive beta chains. Rows are combined by CDR3 protein, so each entry shows the most common genes and DNA. The V and J calls follow TCRdb's processing rather than the paper's. This sample gives about 250,000 distinct CDR3 sequences in total; about 8% of them show up just once. The top ten clonotypes cover less than 4% of the sample.

These data also formed part of another study, on yellow fever vaccine responses in identical twins. As the second paper documents: The T cell response to vaccination in identical twins was reported by the authors to appear partly convergent and partly personalized. In the study, vaccine-responding T cell clones were precisely tracked in identical twins.

The sequenced sample consisted of CD8+ T cells sorted from blood. This clonotype originated in a young woman in good health.

The sequence in DNA is TGTGCCACCAGTGGATCGGGACTAGCGGCAGATACGCAGTATTTT. It is translated as CATSGSGLAADTQYF. The rearranged segments are TRBV15 and TRBJ2-3, with TRBD2 matching 11 junction bases. Taken from the germline V gene (reference sequence), the CDR1 and CDR2 loops are LNHNV and YYDKDF. Germline trimming amounts to 6 bases on V and 4 bases on J, with 6 as the count of junction bases outside the gene matches. From cysteine to phenylalanine, the CDR3 is 15 amino acids long. Here the CDR3 DNA is all that survives: 45 bases in frame from base 1.